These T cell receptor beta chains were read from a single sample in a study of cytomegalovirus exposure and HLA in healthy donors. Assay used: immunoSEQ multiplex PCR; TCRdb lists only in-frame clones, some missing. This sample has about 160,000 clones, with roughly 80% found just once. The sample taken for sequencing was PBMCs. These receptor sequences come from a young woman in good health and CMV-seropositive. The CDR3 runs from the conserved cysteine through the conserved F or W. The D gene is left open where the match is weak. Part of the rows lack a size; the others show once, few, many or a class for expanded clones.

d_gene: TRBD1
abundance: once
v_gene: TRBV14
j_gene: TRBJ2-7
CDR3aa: CASSPGTGSYEQYF
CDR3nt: TGTGCCAGCAGCCCAGGGACAGGTTCCTACGAGCAGTACTTC

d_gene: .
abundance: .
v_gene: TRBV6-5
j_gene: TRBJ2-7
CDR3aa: CASSYSLGSYEQYF
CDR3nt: TGTGCCAGCAGTTACTCTCTAGGTTCCTACGAGCAGTACTTC

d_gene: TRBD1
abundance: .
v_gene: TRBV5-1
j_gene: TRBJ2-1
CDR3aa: CASSLYPFQGAPNEQFF
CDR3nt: TGCGCCAGCAGCTTGTACCCCTTCCAGGGGGCGCCCAATGAGCAGTTCTTC

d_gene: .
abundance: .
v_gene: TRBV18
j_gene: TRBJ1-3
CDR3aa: CASYRDGNTIYF
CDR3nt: TGTGCCAGCTACAGGGATGGAAACACCATATATTTT

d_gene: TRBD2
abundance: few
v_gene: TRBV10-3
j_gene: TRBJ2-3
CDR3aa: CAIRPGLGVDTQYF
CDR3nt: TGTGCCATCCGACCGGGACTAGGGGTAGATACGCAGTATTTT

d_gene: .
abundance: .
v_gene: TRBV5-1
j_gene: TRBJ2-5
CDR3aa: CASSPDSSEETQYF
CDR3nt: TGCGCCAGCAGCCCGGACAGTAGCGAAGAGACCCAGTACTTC

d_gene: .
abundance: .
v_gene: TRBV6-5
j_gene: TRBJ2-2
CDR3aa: CASSTGYAGELFF
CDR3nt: TGTGCCAGCAGTACCGGGTATGCCGGGGAGCTGTTTTTT

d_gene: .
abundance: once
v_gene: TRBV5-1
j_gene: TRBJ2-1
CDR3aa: CASSSLDTVNEQFF
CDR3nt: TGCGCCAGCAGCTCTCTGGACACCGTCAATGAGCAGTTCTTC

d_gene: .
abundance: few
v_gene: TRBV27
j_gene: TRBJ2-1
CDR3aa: CATRTEGLNEQFF
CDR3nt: TGTGCCACCCGGACGGAGGGGCTCAATGAGCAGTTCTTC

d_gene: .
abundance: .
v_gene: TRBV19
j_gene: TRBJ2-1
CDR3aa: CASRPGGSIYEQFF
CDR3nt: TGTGCCAGTCGCCCCGGGGGTAGTATCTATGAGCAGTTCTTC

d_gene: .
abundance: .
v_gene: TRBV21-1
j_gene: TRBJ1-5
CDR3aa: CASSNLKFRAGLVDNQPQHF
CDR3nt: TGTGCCAGCAGCAACCTGAAGTTTAGGGCAGGGCTCGTCGACAATCAGCCCCAGCATTTT

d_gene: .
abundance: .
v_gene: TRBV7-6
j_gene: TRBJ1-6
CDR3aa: CASSLNRDSPLHF
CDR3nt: TGTGCCAGCAGCTTAAACAGGGATTCACCCCTCCACTTT

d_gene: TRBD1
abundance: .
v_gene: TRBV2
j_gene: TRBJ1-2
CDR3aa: CASTKRTGGDGGYTF
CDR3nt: TGTGCCAGCACCAAACGGACAGGGGGCGACGGGGGCTACACCTTC

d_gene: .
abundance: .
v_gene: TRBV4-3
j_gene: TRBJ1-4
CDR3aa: CASSQGGRSNEKLFF
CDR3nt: TGCGCCAGCAGCCAAGGTGGCAGATCTAATGAAAAACTGTTTTTT

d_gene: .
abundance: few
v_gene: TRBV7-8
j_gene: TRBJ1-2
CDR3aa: CASSGVGASNSNYGYTF
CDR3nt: TGTGCCAGCAGTGGGGTGGGGGCTTCCAATTCTAACTATGGCTACACCTTC

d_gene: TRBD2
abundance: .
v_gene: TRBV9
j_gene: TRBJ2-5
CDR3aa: CASSLRGAGGPGETQYF
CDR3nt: TGTGCCAGCAGCTTAAGAGGTGCGGGGGGGCCAGGAGAGACCCAGTACTTC

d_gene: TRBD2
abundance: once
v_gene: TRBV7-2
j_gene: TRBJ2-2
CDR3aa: CASSLGTSGGTRELFF
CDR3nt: TGTGCCAGCAGCTTAGGTACTAGCGGGGGGACCCGGGAGCTGTTTTTT

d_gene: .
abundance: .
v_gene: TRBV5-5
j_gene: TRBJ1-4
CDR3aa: CASSRATNEKLFF
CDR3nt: TGTGCCAGCAGCCGAGCAACTAATGAAAAACTGTTTTTT

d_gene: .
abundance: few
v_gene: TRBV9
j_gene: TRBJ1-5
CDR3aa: CASSSSSQGHQPQHF
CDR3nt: TGTGCCAGCAGCAGTAGCAGCCAGGGGCATCAGCCCCAGCATTTT

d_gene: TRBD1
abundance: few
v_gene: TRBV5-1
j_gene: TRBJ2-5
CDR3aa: CASSRGTGQETQYF
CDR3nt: TGCGCCAGCAGCCGCGGGACAGGTCAAGAGACCCAGTACTTC

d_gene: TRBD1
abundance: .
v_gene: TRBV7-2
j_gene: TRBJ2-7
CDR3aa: CASSFAPQGAYEQYF
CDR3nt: TGTGCCAGCTCCTTCGCTCCTCAGGGGGCCTACGAGCAGTACTTC

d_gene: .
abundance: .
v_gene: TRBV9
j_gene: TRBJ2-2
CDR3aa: CASSVGGLNTGELFF
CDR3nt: TGTGCCAGCAGCGTTGGGGGCCTTAACACCGGGGAGCTGTTTTTT

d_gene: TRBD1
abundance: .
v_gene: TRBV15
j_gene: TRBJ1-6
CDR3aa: CATSADRVRTPLHF
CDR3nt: TGTGCCACCAGCGCTGACAGGGTTAGGACACCCCTCCACTTT

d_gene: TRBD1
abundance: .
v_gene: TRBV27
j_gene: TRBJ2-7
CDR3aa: CASSPSTGFHSYEQYF
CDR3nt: TGTGCCAGCAGTCCATCGACAGGGTTCCACTCCTACGAGCAGTACTTC

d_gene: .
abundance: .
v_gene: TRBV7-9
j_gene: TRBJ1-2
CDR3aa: CASSPLGRSVGYTF
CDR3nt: TGTGCCAGCAGCCCCCTGGGCAGGTCGGTTGGCTACACCTTC

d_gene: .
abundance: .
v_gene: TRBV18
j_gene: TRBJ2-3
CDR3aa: CASSPVAAYGGTDTQYF
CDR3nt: TGTGCCAGCTCACCTGTAGCGGCGTACGGTGGCACAGATACGCAGTATTTT

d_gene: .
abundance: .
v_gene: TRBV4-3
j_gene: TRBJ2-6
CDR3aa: CASSQVAGSTGANVLTF
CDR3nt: TGCGCCAGCAGCCAAGTGGCGGGGTCGACGGGGGCCAACGTCCTGACTTTC

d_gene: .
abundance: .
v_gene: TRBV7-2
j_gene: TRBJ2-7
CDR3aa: CASSTGTALEQYF
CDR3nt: TGTGCCAGCAGCACCGGGACTGCCCTCGAGCAGTACTTC

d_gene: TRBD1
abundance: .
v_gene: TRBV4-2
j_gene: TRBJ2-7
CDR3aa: CASSQDTDRIKSYEQYF
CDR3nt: TGTGCCAGCAGCCAAGATACGGACAGGATTAAATCCTACGAGCAGTACTTC

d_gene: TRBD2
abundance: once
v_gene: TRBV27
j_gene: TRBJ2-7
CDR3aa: CASSSRSGGQYF
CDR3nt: TGTGCCAGCAGTTCTCGGTCGGGGGGGCAGTACTTC

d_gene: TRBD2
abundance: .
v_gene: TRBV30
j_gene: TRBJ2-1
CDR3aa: CAWSRTSGSNEQFF
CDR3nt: TGTGCCTGGAGCCGGACTAGCGGGAGTAATGAGCAGTTCTTC

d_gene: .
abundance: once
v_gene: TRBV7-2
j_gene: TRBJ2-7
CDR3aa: CASSSGRYEQYF
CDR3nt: TGTGCCAGCAGCTCAGGGCGCTACGAGCAGTACTTC

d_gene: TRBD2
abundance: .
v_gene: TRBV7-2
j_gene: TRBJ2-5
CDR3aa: CASSFQRGQETQYF
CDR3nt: TGTGCCAGCAGCTTCCAGCGGGGTCAAGAGACCCAGTACTTC

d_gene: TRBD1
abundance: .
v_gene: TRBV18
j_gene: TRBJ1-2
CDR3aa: CASGPDRVTGYTF
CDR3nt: TGTGCCAGCGGGCCGGACAGGGTGACGGGCTACACCTTC

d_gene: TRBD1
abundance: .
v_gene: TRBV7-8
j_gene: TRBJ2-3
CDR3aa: CASSLRQGETDTQYF
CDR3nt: TGTGCCAGCAGCTTAAGGCAGGGGGAGACAGATACGCAGTATTTT

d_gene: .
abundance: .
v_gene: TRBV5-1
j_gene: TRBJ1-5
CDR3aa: CASSRTGNSNQPQHF
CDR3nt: TGCGCCAGCAGCCGGACGGGGAATAGCAATCAGCCCCAGCATTTT

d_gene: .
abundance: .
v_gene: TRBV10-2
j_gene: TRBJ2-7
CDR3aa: CASSWTYYEQYF
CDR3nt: TGCGCCAGCAGCTGGACATACTACGAGCAGTACTTC

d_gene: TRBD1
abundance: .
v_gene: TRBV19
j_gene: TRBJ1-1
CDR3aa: CASSIWTGFPNTEAFF
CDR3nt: TGTGCCAGTAGTATTTGGACAGGGTTTCCGAACACTGAAGCTTTCTTT

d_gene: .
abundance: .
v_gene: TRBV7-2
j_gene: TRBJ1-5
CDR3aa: CASSLPHQPQHF
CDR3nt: TGTGCCAGCAGCCTCCCCCATCAGCCCCAGCATTTT

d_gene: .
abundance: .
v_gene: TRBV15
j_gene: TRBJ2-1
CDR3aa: CATSRDGGRGFSNEQFF
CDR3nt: TGTGCCACCAGCAGAGATGGGGGGAGAGGGTTTAGCAATGAGCAGTTCTTC

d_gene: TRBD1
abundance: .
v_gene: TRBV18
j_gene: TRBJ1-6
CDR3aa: CASSLRQGYSPLHF
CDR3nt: TGTGCCAGCTCACTCAGACAGGGGTACTCACCCCTCCACTTT

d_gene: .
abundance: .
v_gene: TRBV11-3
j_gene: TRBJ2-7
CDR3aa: CASSLDVYYEQYF
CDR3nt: TGTGCCAGCAGCTTAGACGTTTACTACGAGCAATACTTC

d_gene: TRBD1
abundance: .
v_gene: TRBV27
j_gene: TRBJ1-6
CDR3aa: CASSFLGGQGNSPLHF
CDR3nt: TGTGCCAGCAGTTTTTTGGGTGGACAGGGTAATTCACCCCTCCACTTT

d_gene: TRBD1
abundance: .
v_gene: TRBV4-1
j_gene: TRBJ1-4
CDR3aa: CASSQELPGQGFEKLFF
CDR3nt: TGCGCCAGCAGCCAAGAACTTCCGGGACAGGGATTTGAGAAACTGTTTTTT

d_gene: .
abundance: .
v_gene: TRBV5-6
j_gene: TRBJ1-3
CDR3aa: CASSLSDGLNTIYF
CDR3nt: TGTGCCAGCAGCTTGTCGGATGGGCTAAACACCATATATTTT

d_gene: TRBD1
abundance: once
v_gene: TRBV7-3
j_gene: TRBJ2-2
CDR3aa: CASSSTLRDRANTGELFF
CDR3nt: TGTGCCAGCAGCTCCACTCTCCGGGACAGGGCCAACACCGGGGAGCTGTTTTTT

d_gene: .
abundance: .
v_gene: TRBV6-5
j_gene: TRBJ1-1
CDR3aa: CASILTGTGNTEAFF
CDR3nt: TGTGCCAGCATCCTCACCGGGACTGGGAACACTGAAGCTTTCTTT

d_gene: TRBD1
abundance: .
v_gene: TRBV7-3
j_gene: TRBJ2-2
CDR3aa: CASSLRGTGPANTGELFF
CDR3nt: TGTGCCAGCAGCTTAAGGGGGACAGGGCCCGCGAACACCGGGGAGCTGTTTTTT

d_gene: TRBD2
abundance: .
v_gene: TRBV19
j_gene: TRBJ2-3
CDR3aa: CASSIGTSIGPDTQYF
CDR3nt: TGTGCCAGTAGTATCGGGACTAGCATAGGTCCAGATACGCAGTATTTT